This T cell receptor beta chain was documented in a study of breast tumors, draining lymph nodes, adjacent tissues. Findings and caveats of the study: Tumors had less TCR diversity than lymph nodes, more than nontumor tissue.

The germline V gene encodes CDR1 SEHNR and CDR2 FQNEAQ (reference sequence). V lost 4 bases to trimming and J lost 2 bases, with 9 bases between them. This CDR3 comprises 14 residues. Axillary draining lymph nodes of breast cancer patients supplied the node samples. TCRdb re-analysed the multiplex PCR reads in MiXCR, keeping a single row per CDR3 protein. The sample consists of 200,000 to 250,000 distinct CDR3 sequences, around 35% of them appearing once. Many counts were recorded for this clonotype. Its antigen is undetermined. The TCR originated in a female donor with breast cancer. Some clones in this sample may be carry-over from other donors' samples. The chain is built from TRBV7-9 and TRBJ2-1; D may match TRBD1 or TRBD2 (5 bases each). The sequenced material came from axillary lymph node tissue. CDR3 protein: CASSSGTTYNEQFF. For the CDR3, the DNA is TGTGCCAGCAGCTCCGGGACCACCTACAATGAGCAGTTCTTC.